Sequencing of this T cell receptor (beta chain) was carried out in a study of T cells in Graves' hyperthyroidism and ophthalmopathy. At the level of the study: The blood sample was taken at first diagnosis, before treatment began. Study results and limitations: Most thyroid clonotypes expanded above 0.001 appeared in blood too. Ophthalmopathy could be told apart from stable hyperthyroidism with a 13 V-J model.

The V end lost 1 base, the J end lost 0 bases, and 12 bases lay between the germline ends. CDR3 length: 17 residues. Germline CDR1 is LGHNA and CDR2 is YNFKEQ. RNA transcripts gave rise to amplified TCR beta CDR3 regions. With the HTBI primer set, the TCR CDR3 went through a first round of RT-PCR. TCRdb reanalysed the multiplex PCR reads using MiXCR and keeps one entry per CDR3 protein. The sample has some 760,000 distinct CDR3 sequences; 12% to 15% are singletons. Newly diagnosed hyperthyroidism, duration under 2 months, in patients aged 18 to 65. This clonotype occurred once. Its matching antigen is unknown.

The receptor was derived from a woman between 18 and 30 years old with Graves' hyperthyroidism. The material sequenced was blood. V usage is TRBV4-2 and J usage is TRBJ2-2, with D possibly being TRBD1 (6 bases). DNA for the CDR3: TGTGCCAGCAGCCAAGTCCCAGGGACATCGAACACCGGGGAGCTGTTTTTT. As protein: CASSQVPGTSNTGELFF.